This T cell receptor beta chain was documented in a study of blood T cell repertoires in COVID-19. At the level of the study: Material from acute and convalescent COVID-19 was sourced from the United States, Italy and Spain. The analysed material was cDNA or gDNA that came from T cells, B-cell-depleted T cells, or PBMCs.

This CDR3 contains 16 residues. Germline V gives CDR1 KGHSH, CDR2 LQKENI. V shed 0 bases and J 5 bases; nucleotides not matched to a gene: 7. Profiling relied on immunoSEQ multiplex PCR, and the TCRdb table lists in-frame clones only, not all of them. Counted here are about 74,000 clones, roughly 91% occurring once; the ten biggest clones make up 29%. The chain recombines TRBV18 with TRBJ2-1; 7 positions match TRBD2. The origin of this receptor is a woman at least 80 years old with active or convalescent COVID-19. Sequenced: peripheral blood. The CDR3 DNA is TGTGCCAGCTCACCACCGTGGGGGGGGTCGGACAATGAGCAGTTCTTC. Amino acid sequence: CASSPPWGGSDNEQFF. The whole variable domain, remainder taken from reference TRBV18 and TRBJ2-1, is NAGVMQNPRHLVRRRGQEARLRCSPMKGHSHVYWYRQLPEEGLKFMVYLQKENIIDESGMPKERFSAEFPKEGPSILRIQQVVRGDSAAYFCASSPPWGGSDNEQFFGPGTRLTVL.